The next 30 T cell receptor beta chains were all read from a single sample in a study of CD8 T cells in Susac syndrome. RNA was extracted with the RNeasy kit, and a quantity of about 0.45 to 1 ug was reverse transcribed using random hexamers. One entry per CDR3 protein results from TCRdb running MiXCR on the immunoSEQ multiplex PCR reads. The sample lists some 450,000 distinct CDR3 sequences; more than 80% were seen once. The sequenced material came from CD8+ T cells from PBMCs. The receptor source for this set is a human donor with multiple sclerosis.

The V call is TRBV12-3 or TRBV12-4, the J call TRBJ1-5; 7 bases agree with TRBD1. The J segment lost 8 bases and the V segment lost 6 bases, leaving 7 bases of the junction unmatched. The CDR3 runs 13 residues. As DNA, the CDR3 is TGTGCCAGCAGACGAGGGGGCGCGGAGCCCCAGCATTTT. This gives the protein CASRRGGAEPQHF.

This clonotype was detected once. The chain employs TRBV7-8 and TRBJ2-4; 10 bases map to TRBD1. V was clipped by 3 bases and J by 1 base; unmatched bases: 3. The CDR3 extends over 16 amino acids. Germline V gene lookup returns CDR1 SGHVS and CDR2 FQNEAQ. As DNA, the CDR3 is TGTGCCAGCAGCTTTGGGACAGGGGCTGCCAAAAACATTCAGTACTTC. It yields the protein CASSFGTGAAKNIQYF. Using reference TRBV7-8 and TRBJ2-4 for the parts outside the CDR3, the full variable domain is GAGVSQSPRYKVAKRGQDVALRCDPISGHVSLFWYQQALGQGPEFLTYFQNEAQLDKSGLPSDRFFAERPEGSVSTLKIQRTQQEDSAVYLCASSFGTGAAKNIQYFGAGTRLSVL.

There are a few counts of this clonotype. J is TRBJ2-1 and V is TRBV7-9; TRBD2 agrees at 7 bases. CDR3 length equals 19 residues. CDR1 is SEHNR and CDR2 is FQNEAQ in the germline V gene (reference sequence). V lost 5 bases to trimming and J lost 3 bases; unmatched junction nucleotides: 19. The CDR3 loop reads CASSPRLAGSPRDYNEQFF. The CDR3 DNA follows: TGTGCCAGCAGCCCCCGACTAGCCGGATCACCCAGAGACTACAATGAGCAGTTCTTC.

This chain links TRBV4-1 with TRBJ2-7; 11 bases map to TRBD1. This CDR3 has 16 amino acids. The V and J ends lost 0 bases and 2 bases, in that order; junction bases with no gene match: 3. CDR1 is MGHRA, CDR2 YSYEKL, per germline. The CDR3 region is CASSQEPGQGAYEQYF. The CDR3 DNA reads TGCGCCAGCAGCCAAGAACCGGGACAGGGGGCCTACGAGCAGTACTTC.

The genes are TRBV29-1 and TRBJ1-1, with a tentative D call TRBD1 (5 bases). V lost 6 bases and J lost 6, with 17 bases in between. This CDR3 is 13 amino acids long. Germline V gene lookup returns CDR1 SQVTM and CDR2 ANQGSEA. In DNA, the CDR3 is TGCAGCGTGCAGGGAGAGGATGGCCCTGAAGCTTTCTTT. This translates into CSVQGEDGPEAFF.

In DNA form, the CDR3 reads TGTGCCACCAGCGCGGACAGCGAGGGTTCACCCCTCCACTTT. Translation: CATSADSEGSPLHF. This rearrangement joins TRBV15 to TRBJ1-6; perhaps TRBD1 as D (6 bases). Germline V lookup: CDR1 LNHNV, CDR2 YYDKDF (reference sequence). V was clipped by 5 bases and J by 9 bases, with 14 bases between them. This CDR3 has 14 residues. Combining the CDR3 with reference TRBV15 and TRBJ1-6 gives the whole variable domain DAMVIQNPRYQVTQFGKPVTLSCSQTLNHNVMYWYQQKSSQAPKLLFHYYDKDFNNEADTPDNFQSRRPNTSFCFLDIRSPGLGDTAMYLCATSADSEGSPLHFGNGTRLTVT.

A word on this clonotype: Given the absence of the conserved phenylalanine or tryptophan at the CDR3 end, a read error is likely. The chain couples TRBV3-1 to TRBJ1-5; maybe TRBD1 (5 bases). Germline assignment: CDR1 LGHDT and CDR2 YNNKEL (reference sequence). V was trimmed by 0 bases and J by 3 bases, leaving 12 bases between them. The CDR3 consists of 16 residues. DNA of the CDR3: TGTGCCAGCAGCCAAGAGGCGAACAGGCCCAATCAGCCCCAGCATTCT. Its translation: CASSQEANRPNQPQHS.

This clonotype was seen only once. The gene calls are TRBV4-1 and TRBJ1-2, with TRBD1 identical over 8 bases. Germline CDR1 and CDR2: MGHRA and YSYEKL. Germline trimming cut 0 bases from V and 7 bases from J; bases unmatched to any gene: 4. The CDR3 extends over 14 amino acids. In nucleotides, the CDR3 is TGCGCCAGCAGCCAAGAACCCGGACAGGGTGGCTACACCTTC. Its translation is CASSQEPGQGGYTF.

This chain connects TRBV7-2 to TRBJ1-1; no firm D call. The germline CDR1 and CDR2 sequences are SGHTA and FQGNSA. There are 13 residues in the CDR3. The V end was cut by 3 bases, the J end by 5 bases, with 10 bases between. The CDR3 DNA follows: TGTGCCAGCAGCTTTGGAACCTGGACTGAAGCTTTCTTT. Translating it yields CASSFGTWTEAFF.

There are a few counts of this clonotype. The CDR3 reads CASSRMTGTTTYNEQFF. The DNA for the CDR3 is TGTGCCAGCAGCCGTATGACCGGGACAACGACCTACAATGAGCAGTTCTTC. The chain employs TRBV7-9 and TRBJ2-1, with TRBD1 as a possible D gene (6 bases). There are 17 residues in the CDR3. Trimming shortened V by 5 bases and J by 2 bases, and 19 bases separated the two germline ends. In germline, CDR1 is SEHNR, CDR2 FQNEAQ (reference sequence).

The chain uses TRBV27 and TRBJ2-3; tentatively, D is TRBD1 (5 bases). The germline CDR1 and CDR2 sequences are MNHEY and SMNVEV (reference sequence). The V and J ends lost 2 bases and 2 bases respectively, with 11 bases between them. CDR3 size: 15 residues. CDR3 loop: CASSLVRGPTDTQYF. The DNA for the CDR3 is TGTGCCAGCAGTTTAGTAAGGGGCCCCACAGATACGCAGTATTTT.

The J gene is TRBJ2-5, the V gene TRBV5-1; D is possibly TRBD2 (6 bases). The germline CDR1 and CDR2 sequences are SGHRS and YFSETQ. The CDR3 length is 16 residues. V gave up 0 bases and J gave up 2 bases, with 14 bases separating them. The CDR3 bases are TGCGCCAGCAGCTTGGCCGGAGCGGGCATACAAGAGACCCAGTACTTC. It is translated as CASSLAGAGIQETQYF. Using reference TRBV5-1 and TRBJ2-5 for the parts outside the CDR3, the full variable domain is KAGVTQTPRYLIKTRGQQVTLSCSPISGHRSVSWYQQTPGQGLQFLFEYFSETQRNKGNFPGRFSGRQFSNSRSEMNVSTLELGDSALYLCASSLAGAGIQETQYFGPGTRLLVL.

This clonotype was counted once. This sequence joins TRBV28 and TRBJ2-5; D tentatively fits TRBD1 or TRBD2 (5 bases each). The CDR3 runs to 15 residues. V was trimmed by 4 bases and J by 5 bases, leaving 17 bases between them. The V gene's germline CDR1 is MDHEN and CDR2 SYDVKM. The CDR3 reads CASSSRGPRGETQYF. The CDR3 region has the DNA TGTGCCAGCAGTTCGAGAGGGCCTAGGGGTGAGACCCAGTACTTC.

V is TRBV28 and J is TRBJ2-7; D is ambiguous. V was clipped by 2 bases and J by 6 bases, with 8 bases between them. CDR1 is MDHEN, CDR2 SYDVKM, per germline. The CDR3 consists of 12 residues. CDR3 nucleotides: TGTGCCAGCAGTTTACGTGGGCCCGAGCAGTACTTC. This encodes CASSLRGPEQYF. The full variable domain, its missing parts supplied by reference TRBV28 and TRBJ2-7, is DVKVTQSSRYLVKRTGEKVFLECVQDMDHENMFWYRQDPGLGLRLIYFSYDVKMKEKGDIPEGYSVSREKKERFSLILESASTNQTSMYLCASSLRGPEQYFGPGTRLTVT.

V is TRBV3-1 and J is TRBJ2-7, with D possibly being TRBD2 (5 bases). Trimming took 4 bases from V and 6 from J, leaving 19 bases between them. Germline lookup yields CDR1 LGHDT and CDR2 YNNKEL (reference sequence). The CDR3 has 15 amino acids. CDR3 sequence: CASSPTRFPEGEQYF. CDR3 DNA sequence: TGTGCCAGCAGCCCGACCAGATTCCCCGAGGGCGAGCAGTACTTC.

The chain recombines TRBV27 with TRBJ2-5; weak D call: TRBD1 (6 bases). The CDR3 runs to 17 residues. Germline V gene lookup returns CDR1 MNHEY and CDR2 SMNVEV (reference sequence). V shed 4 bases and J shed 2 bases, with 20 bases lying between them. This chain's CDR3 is CASSSPKGTGLQETQYF. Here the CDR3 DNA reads TGTGCCAGCAGTTCACCGAAAGGTACAGGGTTGCAAGAGACCCAGTACTTC.

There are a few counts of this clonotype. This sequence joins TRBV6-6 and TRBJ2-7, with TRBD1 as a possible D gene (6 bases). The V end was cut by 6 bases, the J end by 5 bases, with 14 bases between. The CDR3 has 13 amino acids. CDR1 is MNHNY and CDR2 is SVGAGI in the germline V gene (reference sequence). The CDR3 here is CASSLQGPHEQYF. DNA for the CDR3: TGTGCCAGCAGCCTCCAGGGGCCCCACGAGCAGTACTTC.

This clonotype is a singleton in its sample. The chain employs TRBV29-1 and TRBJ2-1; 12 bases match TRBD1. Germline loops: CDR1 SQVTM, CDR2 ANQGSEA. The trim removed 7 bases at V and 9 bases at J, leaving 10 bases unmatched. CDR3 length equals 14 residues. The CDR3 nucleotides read TGCAGCGCCTACGGGACAGGGGGCTTGGGTGAGCAGTTCTTC. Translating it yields CSAYGTGGLGEQFF.

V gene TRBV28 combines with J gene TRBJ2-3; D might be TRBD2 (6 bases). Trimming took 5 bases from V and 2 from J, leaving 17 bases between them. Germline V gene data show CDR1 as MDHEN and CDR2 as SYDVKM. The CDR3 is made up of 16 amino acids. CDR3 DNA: TGTGCCAGCAGTCCACGACTAGTGTTAGTCACAGATACGCAGTATTTT. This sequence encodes CASSPRLVLVTDTQYF.

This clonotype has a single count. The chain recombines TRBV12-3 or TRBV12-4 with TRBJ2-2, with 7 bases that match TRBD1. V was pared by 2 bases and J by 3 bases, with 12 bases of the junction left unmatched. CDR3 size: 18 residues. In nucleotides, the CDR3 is TGTGCCAGCAGTTTAACGGGACAGCTTCTAACCTACACCGGGGAGCTGTTTTTT. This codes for CASSLTGQLLTYTGELFF.

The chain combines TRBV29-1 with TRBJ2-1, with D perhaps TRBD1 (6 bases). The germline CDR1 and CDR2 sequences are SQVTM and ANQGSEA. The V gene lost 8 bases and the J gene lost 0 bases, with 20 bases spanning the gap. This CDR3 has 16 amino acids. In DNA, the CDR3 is TGCAGCCTACAGGGCCAGGTTACAGCCTCCTACAATGAGCAGTTCTTC. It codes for CSLQGQVTASYNEQFF.

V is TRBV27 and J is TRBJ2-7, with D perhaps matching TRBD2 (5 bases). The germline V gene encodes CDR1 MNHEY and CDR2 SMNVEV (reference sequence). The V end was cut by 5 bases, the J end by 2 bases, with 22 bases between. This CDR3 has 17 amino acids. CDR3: CASSPARVAGGAYEQYF. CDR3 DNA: TGTGCCAGCAGTCCTGCCCGGGTGGCGGGTGGAGCCTACGAGCAGTACTTC.

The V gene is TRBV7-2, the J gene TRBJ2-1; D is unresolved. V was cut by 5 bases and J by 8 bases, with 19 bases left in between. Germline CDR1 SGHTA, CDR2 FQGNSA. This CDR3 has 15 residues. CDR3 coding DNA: TGTGCCAGCAGCCGATCCGGCCCCCGACGTCATGAGCAGTTCTTC. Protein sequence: CASSRSGPRRHEQFF.

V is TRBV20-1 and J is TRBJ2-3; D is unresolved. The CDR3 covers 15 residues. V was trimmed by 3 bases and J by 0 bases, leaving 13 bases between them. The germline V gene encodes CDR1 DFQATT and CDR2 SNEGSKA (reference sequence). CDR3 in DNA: TGCAGTGCTAGGAGTGACGAAACTAGCACAGATACGCAGTATTTT. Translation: CSARSDETSTDTQYF.

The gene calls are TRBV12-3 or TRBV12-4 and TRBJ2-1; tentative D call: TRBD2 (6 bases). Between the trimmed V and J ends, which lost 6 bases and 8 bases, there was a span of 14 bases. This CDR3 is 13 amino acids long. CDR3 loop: CASSLQTSHEQFF. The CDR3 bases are TGTGCCAGCAGCCTGCAAACTAGCCATGAGCAGTTCTTC.

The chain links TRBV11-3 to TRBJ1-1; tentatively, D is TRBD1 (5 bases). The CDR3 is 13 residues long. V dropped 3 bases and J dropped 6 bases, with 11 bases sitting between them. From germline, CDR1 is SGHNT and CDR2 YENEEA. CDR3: CASSFQGTAEAFF. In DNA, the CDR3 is TGTGCCAGCAGCTTCCAGGGTACGGCTGAAGCTTTCTTT.

CDR3 nucleotides: TGCAGTGCTAGAGATAGGGCTAGCGGGGTTTCCTACAATGAGCAGTTCTTC. Translating it yields CSARDRASGVSYNEQFF. The chain has TRBV20-1 and TRBJ2-1, with TRBD2 matching 9 bases. The CDR3 totals 17 residues. From germline, CDR1 is DFQATT and CDR2 SNEGSKA (reference sequence). V lost 0 bases, J lost 1 base, and 7 bases stayed unmatched.

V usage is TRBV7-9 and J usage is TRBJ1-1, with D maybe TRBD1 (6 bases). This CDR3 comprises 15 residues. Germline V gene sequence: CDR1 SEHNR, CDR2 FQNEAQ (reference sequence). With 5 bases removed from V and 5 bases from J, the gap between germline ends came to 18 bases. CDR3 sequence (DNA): TGTGCCAGCAGCGTAGGGACACCCGGGCTAACTGAAGCTTTCTTT. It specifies CASSVGTPGLTEAFF.

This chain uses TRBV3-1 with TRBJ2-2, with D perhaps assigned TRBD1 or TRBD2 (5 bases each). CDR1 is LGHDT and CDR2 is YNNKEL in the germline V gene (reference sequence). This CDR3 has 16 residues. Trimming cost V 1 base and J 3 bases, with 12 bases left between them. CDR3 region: CASSQGGSLDTGELFF. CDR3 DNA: TGTGCCAGCAGCCAAGGGGGGAGTTTGGACACCGGGGAGCTGTTTTTT.

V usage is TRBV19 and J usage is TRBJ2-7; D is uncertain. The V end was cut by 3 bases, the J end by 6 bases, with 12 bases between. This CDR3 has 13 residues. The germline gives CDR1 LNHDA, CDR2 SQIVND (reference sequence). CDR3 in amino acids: CASSIGEGTEQYF. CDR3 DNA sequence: TGTGCCAGTAGTATTGGGGAAGGAACCGAGCAGTACTTC.